These 18 T cell receptor beta chains were sequenced from one sample in a study of blood T cell repertoires in COVID-19. Clones were read by immunoSEQ multiplex PCR, and TCRdb kept only the in-frame ones, dropping some. The sample lists around 190,000 clones, 76% occurring once. The source material was PBMCs or T cells enriched from blood (not recorded which). Receptor source: a woman aged 45-65 years with acute COVID-19.

This clone was recorded only once. The rearrangement uses TRBV10-2 and TRBJ2-1; the D gene is possibly TRBD1 (5 bases). The length of the CDR3 is 12 residues. Germline V gene data show CDR1 as WSHSY and CDR2 as SAAADI. V lost 6 bases to trimming and J lost 5 bases, with 8 bases between them. CDR3 residues: CASRAGNNEQFF. The CDR3, as DNA: TGCGCCAGCAGGGCAGGGAACAATGAGCAGTTCTTC.

The chain uses TRBV5-6 and TRBJ2-7; no reliable D call. The CDR3 length is 14 residues. Germline-derived CDR1 and CDR2 are SGHDT and YYEEEE. V gave up 0 bases and J gave up 2 bases, with 9 bases separating them. Here the CDR3 DNA reads TGTGCCAGCAGCTTGGTACAGAATGCCTACGAGCAGTACGTC. The encoded protein is CASSLVQNAYEQYV.

CDR3 sequence (DNA): TGTGCCAGCAGCGTAGGACAGGGATCCTCATCATATAATTCACCCCTCCACTTT. Protein: CASSVGQGSSSYNSPLHF. V gene TRBV9 combines with J gene TRBJ1-6; TRBD1 matches at 7 bases. V dropped 0 bases and J dropped 4; count of bases not matched to a gene: 10. The CDR3 has 18 amino acids. CDR1 and CDR2 from the germline V gene are SGDLS and YYNGEE.

This clone was detected only once. The rearrangement links TRBV1 to TRBJ2-7; the table's D gene call, TRBD1, was not cross checked with the DNA. TRBV1 is reported as a pseudogene. The CDR3 has 17 amino acids. The CDR3 nucleotides read TGCACCAGCAGCCAAGATTGCAGGACAGACTCCTCCTACGAGCAGTACGTC. This translates into CTSSQDCRTDSSYEQYV.

This clone was counted a few times. V is TRBV4-1 and J is TRBJ2-5, with TRBD1 matching 10 bases. The CDR3 sequence is 18 residues long. Germline V gene lookup returns CDR1 MGHRA and CDR2 YSYEKL. Unmatched junction bases numbered 11, after V lost 1 base and J lost 3 bases. CDR3 in DNA: TGCGCCAGCAGCCAAGGCAAAATGACAGGGGGCCCGGAAGAGACCCAGTACTTC. It specifies CASSQGKMTGGPEETQYF.

This clone was detected only once. The chain links TRBV28 to TRBJ1-5; D remains ambiguous. Trimming removed 10 bases at V and 9 bases at J, with 16 bases between. The V gene's germline CDR1 is MDHEN and CDR2 SYDVKM. The CDR3 length is 12 residues. The CDR3 nucleotides read TGTGCCACCTGTAACGGTGATGGGCCCCAGCATTTT. Its protein product is CATCNGDGPQHF.

This chain joins TRBV10-3 and TRBJ1-1, with 9 bases lining up with TRBD1. CDR1 and CDR2 from the germline V gene are ENHRY and SYGVKD. The length of the CDR3 is 14 residues. The V segment lost 6 bases and the J segment 6 bases; nucleotides outside the gene matches: 8. DNA for the CDR3: TGTGCCATCAGGAATCAAACAGGGGGCGCTGAAGCTTTCTTT. It translates to CAIRNQTGGAEAFF.

The CDR3 region has the DNA TGTGCCAGCAGCCAAGATAAACGCGGGCCGACCGGGGAGCTGTTTTTT. Its translation is CASSQDKRGPTGELFF. The chain combines TRBV4-2 with TRBJ2-2; TRBD2 is a possible D gene (5 bases). Germline loops: CDR1 LGHNA, CDR2 YNFKEQ. The CDR3 is 16 residues long. Trimming left V 0 bases short and J 5 bases short, with 13 bases between.

V is TRBV6-1 and J is TRBJ2-2; 12 nucleotides agree with TRBD2. V lost 2 bases and J lost 4; bases outside the gene matches: 5. This CDR3 contains 17 residues. The germline CDR1 and CDR2 sequences are MNHNS and SASEGT. The CDR3 loop is CASSEWLLAGGTGELFF. In nucleotides, the CDR3 is TGTGCCAGCAGTGAATGGTTACTAGCGGGGGGCACCGGGGAGCTGTTTTTT.

The chain employs TRBV10-3 and TRBJ2-1; 8 nucleotides align to TRBD2. The trim removed 2 bases at V and 10 bases at J, leaving 7 bases unmatched. Germline values: CDR1 ENHRY, CDR2 SYGVKD. This CDR3 has 14 amino acids. In DNA form, the CDR3 reads TGTGCCATCAGTGAGCCCGGGGGGGCTGGAGAGCAGTTCTTC. Translated, it gives CAISEPGGAGEQFF.

This clone was seen only a few times. This chain joins TRBV24-1 and TRBJ1-5, with 12 bases fitting TRBD1. J was trimmed by 7 bases and V by 10 bases; bases with no gene match: 10. Germline CDR1 and CDR2: KGHDR and SFDVKD. The CDR3 totals 15 residues. The DNA of the CDR3 is TGTGCCACTCAGCACGGGACAGGGGGCCAACAGCCCCAGCATTTT. Encoded protein: CATQHGTGGQQPQHF.

This clone appeared a few times. The chain has TRBV4-2 and TRBJ2-3; weak D call: TRBD1 (6 bases). The CDR3 loop spans 16 amino acids. Germline V gene data show CDR1 as LGHNA and CDR2 as YNFKEQ. V was clipped by 3 bases and J by 4 bases, with 17 bases between them. The DNA of the CDR3 is TGTGCCAGCAGCCAGCAACAGGGTCGAGGAGCAGATACGCAGTATTTT. This gives the protein CASSQQQGRGADTQYF.

This CDR3 is CASSFSGGSYNEQFF. DNA for the CDR3: TGTGCCAGCAGCTTCTCGGGGGGATCCTACAATGAGCAGTTCTTC. The genes are TRBV5-5 and TRBJ2-1; 7 bases map to TRBD2. Germline CDR1 and CDR2: SGHKS and YYEKEE (reference sequence). V trimming: 2 bases; J trimming: 1 base; junction bases outside the gene matches: 3. This CDR3 spans 15 amino acids. Complete variable domain (other parts from reference TRBV5-5 and TRBJ2-1): DAGVTQSPTHLIKTRGQQVTLRCSPISGHKSVSWYQQVLGQGPQFIFQYYEKEERGRGNFPDRFSARQFPNYSSELNVNALLLGDSALYLCASSFSGGSYNEQFFGPGTRLTVL.

The V call is TRBV7-9, the J call TRBJ2-1; 11 bases fit TRBD2. The CDR3 totals 16 residues. Germline V gene lookup returns CDR1 SEHNR and CDR2 FQNEAQ (reference sequence). V was clipped by 4 bases and J by 8 bases; unmatched bases: 10. The CDR3 coding sequence is TGTGCCAGCAGCTCCGAATGGGTAGCGGGGGGGGATGAGCAGTTCTTC. Its protein is CASSSEWVAGGDEQFF.

This clone came up once. The chain employs TRBV5-5 and TRBJ2-3; D may be TRBD2 (6 bases). Trimming pared 0 bases from V and 1 base from J, leaving 15 bases between. This CDR3 region has 17 residues. CDR1 and CDR2 from the germline V gene are SGHKS and YYEKEE (reference sequence). The CDR3 here is CASSLVGGAYGTDTQYF. In nucleotides, the CDR3 is TGTGCCAGCAGCTTGGTGGGGGGAGCCTACGGCACAGATACGCAGTATTTT.

This rearrangement joins TRBV14 to TRBJ2-1; no clear D. Trimming pared 0 bases from V and 9 bases from J, leaving 9 bases between. The CDR3 contains 13 residues. Germline assignment: CDR1 SGHDN and CDR2 FVKESK. The CDR3 reads CASSQDGATEQFF. DNA for the CDR3: TGTGCCAGCAGCCAAGATGGAGCAACTGAGCAGTTCTTC. Based on the CDR3 plus reference TRBV14 and TRBJ2-1, the full variable domain is EAGVTQFPSHSVIEKGQTVTLRCDPISGHDNLYWYRRVMGKEIKFLLHFVKESKQDESGMPNNRFLAERTGGTYSTLKVQPAELEDSGVYFCASSQDGATEQFFGPGTRLTVL.

The rearrangement links TRBV28 to TRBJ1-1, with D perhaps TRBD1 (6 bases). V shed 1 base and J shed 7 bases, with 10 bases lying between them. Per the germline V gene, CDR1 is MDHEN and CDR2 is SYDVKM. CDR3 length: 13 residues. DNA of the CDR3: TGTGCCAGCAGTTTATTAGGACAGTTTGAAGCTTTCTTT. Translating gives CASSLLGQFEAFF.

This clone was seen more than once but under ten times. The rearrangement links TRBV7-2 to TRBJ2-1; 8 bases are shared with TRBD1. The CDR3 runs to 15 residues. After removal of 3 bases from V and 4 bases from J, the junction contained 5 bases not matched to a gene. The germline CDR1 and CDR2 sequences are SGHTA and FQGNSA. The DNA of the CDR3 is TGTGCCAGCAGCTTGGCCAGACAGGGGTACAATGAGCAGTTCTTC. Protein sequence: CASSLARQGYNEQFF.